Listed below are T cell receptor beta chains from one sample, sequenced in a study of CD8 T cells in Susac syndrome. TCRdb passed the immunoSEQ multiplex PCR reads through MiXCR, listing each CDR3 protein once. This sample has roughly 200,000 distinct CDR3 sequences, with 85% to 95% found just once. The specimen sequenced was CD8+ T cells from PBMCs. The receptors here all came from a human donor with multiple sclerosis. Each CDR3 is given with its conserved first and last residue. D genes are given only for firm matches. Clone size is shown for a subset of rows, as once, few, many or a class of expanded clone.

V gene	clone size	J gene	D gene	CDR3 DNA	CDR3 protein
TRBV2	.	TRBJ1-1	.	TGTGCCAGCACCCTGGGGAACACTGAAGCTTTCTTT	CASTLGNTEAFF
TRBV21-1	.	TRBJ2-4	.	TGTGCCAGCAGCCACCGGGACAGGGAAGGAGCCAAAAACATTCAGTACTTC	CASSHRDREGAKNIQYF
TRBV29-1	.	TRBJ2-7	.	TGCAGCGTTGAAGATCCTGGCGAAGGCCCCCTATTCGAGCAGTACTTC	CSVEDPGEGPLFEQYF
TRBV3-1	.	TRBJ2-7	.	TGTGCCAGCAGCCAAGCTTCCATAACCTACGAGCAGTACTTC	CASSQASITYEQYF
TRBV19	.	TRBJ2-7	.	TGTGCCAGTAGTATCGGACCGACCGAGCAGTACTTC	CASSIGPTEQYF
TRBV12-3/TRBV12-4	.	TRBJ2-4	TRBD1	TGTGCCAGCAGTTTTCGACAGGGCGAAGTATTAGGAAACATTCAGTACTTC	CASSFRQGEVLGNIQYF
TRBV27	.	TRBJ1-1	.	TGTGCCAGCAGCCTGGGTGAGGTAGCTTTCTTT	CASSLGEVAFF
TRBV7-9	.	TRBJ2-1	.	TGTGCCAGCAGCTTAGCGAGGCAGGGCGATGAGCAGTTCTTC	CASSLARQGDEQFF
TRBV27	.	TRBJ2-7	.	TGTGCCAGCAGGGGGACACTCATCGAGCAGTACTTC	CASRGTLIEQYF
TRBV6-2/TRBV6-3	.	TRBJ2-4	.	TGTGCCAGCAGTTACGGGCCTGAGGACCGTAATATAAACATTCAGTACTTC	CASSYGPEDRNINIQYF
TRBV27	.	TRBJ2-2	.	TGTGCCAGCAGAGCTGGTCTGACCGGGGAGCTGTTTTTT	CASRAGLTGELFF
TRBV7-8	.	TRBJ2-1	.	TGTGCGATGGCGGACTCCCTATGGGATGAGCAGTTCTTC	CAMADSLWDEQFF
TRBV7-9	.	TRBJ2-1	.	TGTGCCAGCAGCTTAGGAAGTTATGAGCAGTTCTTC	CASSLGSYEQFF
TRBV7-3	.	TRBJ1-6	.	TGTGCCAGCAGCCTAGACCTTAGTGGGTCACCCCTCCACTTT	CASSLDLSGSPLHF
TRBV20-1	few	TRBJ2-7	TRBD1	TGCAGTGCTTGGACAGGGGAGTCCTACGAGCAGTACTTC	CSAWTGESYEQYF
TRBV28	.	TRBJ2-1	.	TGTGCCAGCAGTACCTTGGAGCGGCCATTCTCCTACAATGAGCAGTTCTTC	CASSTLERPFSYNEQFF
TRBV15	once	TRBJ2-7	.	TGTGCCACCAGCAGAGCCCCGGTGTACTACGAGCAGTACTTC	CATSRAPVYYEQYF
TRBV5-1	.	TRBJ2-1	.	TGCGCCAGCAGCTTGGTGTTTGCGGACTCCGAGCAGTTCTTC	CASSLVFADSEQFF
TRBV6-5	.	TRBJ1-2	TRBD1	TGTGCCAGCAGGAGGACAGGCACTGTCTATGGCTACACCTTC	CASRRTGTVYGYTF
TRBV24-1	.	TRBJ2-3	TRBD2	TGTGCCACCAGTGATGCCGGCGGGGGGGCCCCAGATACGCAGTATTTT	CATSDAGGGAPDTQYF
TRBV20-1	.	TRBJ2-7	.	TGCAGTGCTAGAGGAGAGCTGGATTACTACGAGCAGTACTTC	CSARGELDYYEQYF
TRBV15	.	TRBJ1-5	.	TGTGCCACCAGCAGAGACCCGGACCTCAATCAGCCCCAGCATTTT	CATSRDPDLNQPQHF
TRBV19	.	TRBJ2-7	.	TGTGCCAGTAGTATCGCTTCAGGGGTAGGCTACGAGCAGTACTTC	CASSIASGVGYEQYF
TRBV12-5	once	TRBJ2-7	TRBD1	TGTGCTAGTGCCCCTGGAGACAGGGGAAACGAGCAGTACTTC	CASAPGDRGNEQYF
TRBV18	.	TRBJ2-7	.	TGTGCCAGCTCGTACGGGACCCCATCGGTCTACGAGCAGTACTTC	CASSYGTPSVYEQYF
TRBV19	.	TRBJ2-1	TRBD2	TGTGCCAGTAGTAACGGACTAGCGAATTACAATGAGCAGTTCTTC	CASSNGLANYNEQFF
TRBV20-1	.	TRBJ2-3	TRBD2	TGCAGTCCCAGAGACCCTCTAGCGGGAGGGGCAGATACGCAGTATTTT	CSPRDPLAGGADTQYF
TRBV5-6	.	TRBJ1-1	.	TGTGCCAGCAGCTTGGGGCCAGGGGCAGGTTATACTGAAGCTTTCTTT	CASSLGPGAGYTEAFF
TRBV14	.	TRBJ2-5	.	TGTGCCAGCAGCGAAGGCATGGGGAAGACCCAGTACTTC	CASSEGMGKTQYF
TRBV5-1	.	TRBJ1-1	TRBD1	TGCGCCAGCACCCGTACAGGGGGTGAAGCTTTCTTT	CASTRTGGEAFF
TRBV9	.	TRBJ2-5	.	TGTGCCAGCAGCGTATACCCCGGGGGTATGGAGACCCAGTACTTC	CASSVYPGGMETQYF
TRBV29-1	.	TRBJ2-3	TRBD2	TGCAGCGGCCTCTTTAGCGGGGGGACGCAGTATTTT	CSGLFSGGTQYF
TRBV3-1	.	TRBJ2-1	.	TGTGCCAGCAGCCAGGAAACCACCGGGGCCTATTTCGATGAGCAGTTCTTC	CASSQETTGAYFDEQFF
TRBV13	.	TRBJ2-2	.	TGTGCCAGCAGCTTAATGGGCGGGACCGGGGAGCTGTTTTTT	CASSLMGGTGELFF
TRBV28	.	TRBJ2-7	.	TGTGCCAGCAGTTTCCCCCCCCGGGACCCATCCTACGAGCAGTACTTC	CASSFPPRDPSYEQYF
TRBV4-1	.	TRBJ1-5	.	TGCGCCAGCAGCCAGGACCCTCTCAGGGGCGGTCAGCCCCAGCATTTT	CASSQDPLRGGQPQHF
TRBV12-3/TRBV12-4	.	TRBJ1-1	.	TGTGCCAGCAGTCCCCTCGGGCCGAACACTGAAGCTTTCTTT	CASSPLGPNTEAFF
TRBV3-1	.	TRBJ2-1	.	TGTGCCAGCGAGAAGCCCCCCTTTGGCCAGCAGTTCTTC	CASEKPPFGQQFF
TRBV27	.	TRBJ1-2	.	TGTGCCAGCAGCAGCCGGGGCCCTTATGGCTACACCTTC	CASSSRGPYGYTF
TRBV20-1	once	TRBJ2-1	TRBD1	TGCAGTGCTAGAGATCGACAGGGGACCTACAATGAGCAGTTCTTC	CSARDRQGTYNEQFF
TRBV4-1	once	TRBJ2-7	.	TGCGCCAGCAGCCCCCGGAGCGGCTGGGAGCAGTACTTC	CASSPRSGWEQYF
TRBV29-1	once	TRBJ1-2	.	TGCAGCGTTGTCAGCGGCTATGGCTACACCTTC	CSVVSGYGYTF
TRBV5-6	.	TRBJ1-2	.	TGTGCCAGCAGCTTGTCGGGACACCCCCTGAGGGCCTATGGCTACACCTTC	CASSLSGHPLRAYGYTF
TRBV15	.	TRBJ2-7	TRBD1	TGTGCCACCAGGATGACAGGGGCCTACGAGCAGTACTTC	CATRMTGAYEQYF
TRBV20-1	.	TRBJ2-5	.	TGCAGTGCTAGGGGGGCGGGAGCGTCGGAGACCCAGTACTTC	CSARGAGASETQYF
TRBV12-5	.	TRBJ2-3	.	TGTGCCACTGGGGGCGTGGCTAGCCTCACAGATACGCAGTATTTT	CATGGVASLTDTQYF
TRBV5-6	.	TRBJ1-2	.	TGTGCCAGCAGACCAGATGGGTACTATGGCTACACCTTC	CASRPDGYYGYTF
TRBV12-5	.	TRBJ2-1	.	TGTGCTAGTAACTCGATCGGCAATGAGCAGTTCTTC	CASNSIGNEQFF
TRBV4-1	.	TRBJ1-4	TRBD1	TGCGCCAGCAGCCAGGGGACAGGGCCTGAAAAACTGTTTTTT	CASSQGTGPEKLFF